The 29 T cell receptor beta chains reported below all come from one sample, sequenced in a study of control samples from healthy donors and cancer patients. Here immunoSEQ multiplex PCR was the method, and the copy in TCRdb shows in-frame clones only, minus some. The table includes over 75,000 clones, roughly 89% detected once. Sequenced: blood. These receptors all stem from a man aged 25-40 years in good health.

The genes are TRBV29-1 and TRBJ2-5; the match to TRBD2 covers 8 bases. V shed 1 base and J 5 bases; nucleotides not matched to a gene: 6. The CDR3 runs 14 residues. Germline V gene data show CDR1 as SQVTM and CDR2 as ANQGSEA. The CDR3 DNA reads TGCAGCGTTGAAGGTCGGGAGGGCAGGGAGACCCAGTACTTC. Encoded protein: CSVEGREGRETQYF.

This chain joins TRBV5-1 and TRBJ1-1, with D hard to call. The CDR3 is 15 residues long. Trimming removed 1 base at V and 1 base at J, with 11 bases between. The germline gives CDR1 SGHRS, CDR2 YFSETQ. The CDR3: CASSLIADKNTEAFF. CDR3 nucleotide sequence: TGCGCCAGCAGCTTGATAGCGGATAAGAACACTGAAGCTTTCTTT. Looking up the rest from reference TRBV5-1 and TRBJ1-1 gives the full variable domain: KAGVTQTPRYLIKTRGQQVTLSCSPISGHRSVSWYQQTPGQGLQFLFEYFSETQRNKGNFPGRFSGRQFSNSRSEMNVSTLELGDSALYLCASSLIADKNTEAFFGQGTRLTVV.

The chain uses TRBV7-2 and TRBJ2-2; tentatively, D is TRBD1 (6 bases). Trimming left V 5 bases short and J 5 bases short, with 12 bases between. The CDR3 is 14 amino acids. Germline V gene data show CDR1 as SGHTA and CDR2 as FQGNSA. The CDR3 sequence: CASSQGLKTGELFF. In nucleotides, the CDR3 is TGTGCCAGCAGCCAGGGGCTGAAAACCGGGGAGCTGTTTTTT. Drawing the rest from reference TRBV7-2 and TRBJ2-2, the complete variable domain is GAGVSQSPSNKVTEKGKDVELRCDPISGHTALYWYRQSLGQGLEFLIYFQGNSAPDKSGLPSDRFSAERTGGSVSTLTIQRTQQEDSAVYLCASSQGLKTGELFFGEGSRLTVL.

This clone turned up a few times. The CDR3 loop reads CASSEGPNSRLFF. In nucleotides, the CDR3 is TGCGCCAGCAGTGAGGGACCCAATTCGAGGCTGTTTTTT. This chain uses TRBV10-1 with TRBJ1-4, with unresolved D. Germline V gene sequence: CDR1 WNHNN, CDR2 SYGVQD (reference sequence). V was trimmed by 2 bases and J by 14 bases, leaving 15 bases between them. This CDR3 contains 13 residues.

In this sample, this clone turned up once. V is TRBV3-1 (or the pseudogene TRBV3-2) and J is TRBJ2-6; D is uncertain. The V gene lost 0 bases and the J gene lost 0 bases, with 3 bases spanning the gap. The CDR3 runs to 15 residues. Germline assignment: CDR1 LGHDT and CDR2 YNNKEL (reference sequence). The CDR3 DNA reads TGTGCCAGCAGCCAAGACTTCTCTGGGGCCAACGTCCTGACTTTC. Translating it yields CASSQDFSGANVLTF.

J is TRBJ1-4 and V is TRBV7-8; maybe TRBD1 (5 bases). This CDR3 has 15 residues. Germline V gives CDR1 SGHVS, CDR2 FQNEAQ. Between the trimmed V and J ends, which lost 6 bases and 0 bases, there was a span of 11 bases. The CDR3 DNA is TGTGCCAGCAGTTTGGGGGTCGCAACTAATGAAAAACTGTTTTTT. Amino acid sequence: CASSLGVATNEKLFF.

The chain combines TRBV18 with TRBJ1-2, with D maybe TRBD1 (6 bases). CDR1 is KGHSH, CDR2 LQKENI, per germline. With 0 bases removed from V and 5 bases from J, the gap between germline ends came to 16 bases. This CDR3 is built from 16 residues. As DNA, the CDR3 is TGTGCCAGCTCACCACCGGGGGCAGAAGCCGCTTATGGCTACACCTTC. The encoded protein is CASSPPGAEAAYGYTF.

This clone was detected once. The genes are TRBV27 and TRBJ2-7; 10 bases align to TRBD2. Germline loops: CDR1 MNHEY, CDR2 SMNVEV (reference sequence). V was clipped by 5 bases and J by 0 bases; unmatched bases: 7. The CDR3 is 16 residues long. This chain's CDR3 is CASSTASGSISYEQYF. The CDR3 DNA is TGTGCCAGCAGTACTGCTAGCGGGAGTATCTCCTACGAGCAGTACTTC.

This chain uses TRBV24-1 with TRBJ2-7; D unclear. Germline CDR1 and CDR2: KGHDR and SFDVKD. The CDR3 runs to 14 residues. Trimming removed 3 bases at V and 5 bases at J, with 13 bases between. This CDR3 reads CATSDQDSQHEQYF. As DNA, the CDR3 is TGTGCCACCAGTGATCAAGACTCCCAACACGAGCAGTACTTC.

This sequence joins TRBV5-1 and TRBJ2-1, with D hard to call. Germline assignment: CDR1 SGHRS and CDR2 YFSETQ. This CDR3 comprises 15 residues. Trimming removed 0 bases from V and 5 bases from J, with 12 bases in between. This CDR3 is CASSLGWVTDNEQFF. The CDR3 coding sequence is TGCGCCAGCAGCTTGGGATGGGTAACAGACAATGAGCAGTTCTTC. Variable domain in full (rest from reference TRBV5-1 and TRBJ2-1): KAGVTQTPRYLIKTRGQQVTLSCSPISGHRSVSWYQQTPGQGLQFLFEYFSETQRNKGNFPGRFSGRQFSNSRSEMNVSTLELGDSALYLCASSLGWVTDNEQFFGPGTRLTVL.

This clone is labeled medium-sized. The chain carries TRBV19 and TRBJ1-1, with a tentative D call TRBD1 (6 bases). Between the trimmed V and J ends, which lost 8 bases and 11 bases, there was a span of 12 bases. Germline V gives CDR1 LNHDA, CDR2 SQIVND (reference sequence). This CDR3 comprises 10 residues. The CDR3 sequence: CASLGAWAFF. The CDR3 DNA is TGTGCCAGTTTGGGGGCGTGGGCTTTCTTT.

This chain connects TRBV4-1 to TRBJ2-7; D possibly corresponds to TRBD1 (6 bases). V was trimmed by 1 base and J by 0 bases, leaving 13 bases between them. In germline, CDR1 is MGHRA, CDR2 YSYEKL. This CDR3 contains 16 residues. CDR3 nucleotide sequence: TGCGCCAGCAGCCAAGGCGGACAGTGGAGCTCCTACGAGCAGTACTTC. It specifies CASSQGGQWSSYEQYF.

This chain uses TRBV12-3 or TRBV12-4 with TRBJ1-1, with D maybe TRBD1 (6 bases). V lost 2 bases and J lost 4, with 8 bases in between. The CDR3 loop spans 13 amino acids. CDR3 DNA sequence: TGTGCCAGCAGTTTACAGGGGATCACTGAAGCTTTCTTT. Translating gives CASSLQGITEAFF.

This chain uses TRBV27 with TRBJ1-2; maybe TRBD1 (6 bases). This CDR3 comprises 14 residues. Between the trimmed V and J ends, which lost 4 bases and 4 bases, there was a span of 13 bases. CDR1 and CDR2 from the germline V gene are MNHEY and SMNVEV (reference sequence). CDR3: CASSSTGYGYGYTF. The CDR3 nucleotides read TGTGCCAGCAGTTCTACAGGGTACGGCTATGGCTACACCTTC.

This rearrangement joins TRBV6-5 to TRBJ2-5, with 8 bases identical to TRBD1. This CDR3 is 13 amino acids long. CDR1 and CDR2 (germline): MNHEY, SVGAGI. Germline trimming cut 8 bases from V and 5 bases from J; bases unmatched to any gene: 7. The CDR3 is CASWTHRGETQYF. DNA for the CDR3: TGTGCCAGCTGGACCCACAGGGGGGAGACCCAGTACTTC.

This sequence joins TRBV12-3 or TRBV12-4 and TRBJ1-2, with 7 bases lining up with TRBD1. This CDR3 region has 13 residues. V shed 7 bases, J shed 8 bases, and the junction held 10 bases outside the gene matches. The DNA for the CDR3 is TGTGCCAGCAACCAGGGACAGCTCGAGGGCTACACCTTC. The encoded protein is CASNQGQLEGYTF.

V and J are TRBV27 and TRBJ1-2; D remains ambiguous. V lost 3 bases, J lost 0 bases, and 11 bases lay in between. There are 15 residues in the CDR3. Per the germline V gene, CDR1 is MNHEY and CDR2 is SMNVEV (reference sequence). In DNA, the CDR3 is TGTGCCAGCAGTTTGGGAGTGTCCTCTAACTATGGCTACACCTTC. It yields the protein CASSLGVSSNYGYTF.

The chain recombines TRBV7-3 with TRBJ1-6; TRBD1 is a possible D gene (5 bases). V was trimmed by 0 bases and J by 10 bases, leaving 16 bases between them. Germline V lookup: CDR1 SGHTA, CDR2 FQGTGA. The CDR3 has 16 amino acids. CDR3 nucleotide sequence: TGTGCCAGCAGCTTAACGGGCAGGAGAGGGGAATCACCCCTCCACTTT. It is translated as CASSLTGRRGESPLHF.

The chain recombines TRBV29-1 with TRBJ1-4; TRBD1 matches 9 bases. CDR3 length: 13 residues. Germline CDR1 and CDR2: SQVTM and ANQGSEA. The ends lost 6 bases at V and 8 bases at J; junction bases unmatched: 7. The CDR3, as DNA: TGCAGCGTCGCCGGGACAGGGAGCGAAAAACTGTTTTTT. It is translated as CSVAGTGSEKLFF.

As concerns this clone: This sample also contains other DNA sequences that code for the same CDR3. This rearrangement joins TRBV19 to TRBJ2-2; no reliable D call. Germline values: CDR1 LNHDA, CDR2 SQIVND (reference sequence). This CDR3 has 10 residues. Deletions cut 6 bases from V and 6 bases from J, with 2 bases between. CDR3 region: CASRAGELFF. The CDR3 bases are TGTGCCAGTAGGGCCGGGGAGCTGTTTTTT. Looking up the rest from reference TRBV19 and TRBJ2-2 gives the full variable domain: DGGITQSPKYLFRKEGQNVTLSCEQNLNHDAMYWYRQDPGQGLRLIYYSQIVNDFQKGDIAEGYSVSREKKESFPLTVTSAQKNPTAFYLCASRAGELFFGEGSRLTVL.

The table lists this clone with a few counts. The chain links TRBV9 to TRBJ2-5, with D tentatively TRBD2 (6 bases). V was clipped by 0 bases and J by 1 base, with 7 bases between them. Germline assignment: CDR1 SGDLS and CDR2 YYNGEE. The length of the CDR3 is 14 residues. CDR3 bases: TGTGCCAGCAGCGTAGGGGGGGTCCAAGAGACCCAGTACTTC. Its protein product is CASSVGGVQETQYF. Based on the CDR3 plus reference TRBV9 and TRBJ2-5, the full variable domain is DSGVTQTPKHLITATGQRVTLRCSPRSGDLSVYWYQQSLDQGLQFLIQYYNGEERAKGNILERFSAQQFPDLHSELNLSSLELGDSALYFCASSVGGVQETQYFGPGTRLLVL.

The rearrangement uses TRBV6-2 or TRBV6-3 and TRBJ2-3; TRBD1 might be the D (6 bases). Germline loops: CDR1 MNHEY, CDR2 SVGEGT. The CDR3 has 12 residues. The V end was cut by 5 bases, the J end by 5 bases, with 8 bases between. The CDR3 coding sequence is TGTGCCAGCAGTATACAGGGAGATACGCAGTATTTT. This sequence encodes CASSIQGDTQYF.

The V and J genes are TRBV27 and TRBJ2-7; perhaps TRBD2 as D (6 bases). Germline assignment: CDR1 MNHEY and CDR2 SMNVEV (reference sequence). The CDR3 covers 16 residues. Trimming shortened V by 0 bases and J by 2 bases, and 14 bases separated the two germline ends. Here the CDR3 reads CASSLSSREVAYEQYF. The DNA for the CDR3 is TGTGCCAGCAGTTTATCAAGCAGGGAGGTCGCCTACGAGCAGTACTTC.

This chain joins TRBV7-8 and TRBJ1-5, with D maybe TRBD1 (5 bases). Deletions cut 5 bases from V and 0 bases from J, with 14 bases between. Germline CDR1 SGHVS, CDR2 FQNEAQ. The CDR3 consists of 16 residues. The chain's CDR3 is CASSRGDLHSNQPQHF. CDR3 sequence (DNA): TGTGCCAGCAGCAGAGGGGATTTACATAGCAATCAGCCCCAGCATTTT.

The chain is built from TRBV10-3 and TRBJ2-5, with D possibly matching TRBD1 (6 bases). This CDR3 has 13 residues. V was cut by 4 bases and J by 4 bases, with 10 bases left in between. Per the germline V gene, CDR1 is ENHRY and CDR2 is SYGVKD. CDR3 nucleotides: TGTGCCATCAGTGCGTTACAGGGAGAGACCCAGTACTTC. This sequence encodes CAISALQGETQYF.

This chain uses TRBV28 with TRBJ2-1; either TRBD1 or TRBD2 may fit D (5 bases each). The CDR3 spans 15 residues. Trimming removed 3 bases from V and 4 bases from J, with 13 bases in between. CDR1 is MDHEN and CDR2 is SYDVKM in the germline V gene. The CDR3, as DNA: TGTGCCAGCAGTTTTGGTCAGGGAGTGTACAATGAGCAGTTCTTC. As protein: CASSFGQGVYNEQFF.

Written as DNA, the CDR3 is TGCGCCAGCGGATTGACAGGGAGAGGATCCTACGAGCAGTACTTC. Translated: CASGLTGRGSYEQYF. V gene TRBV5-1 combines with J gene TRBJ2-7, with TRBD1 identical over 7 bases. Germline V gene lookup returns CDR1 SGHRS and CDR2 YFSETQ. After removal of 7 bases from V and 1 base from J, the junction contained 11 bases not matched to a gene. CDR3 size: 15 residues.

The chain uses TRBV28 and TRBJ2-1, with 12 bases matching TRBD2. Unmatched junction bases numbered 8, after V lost 6 bases and J lost 8 bases. Germline V gene sequence: CDR1 MDHEN, CDR2 SYDVKM. This CDR3 has 15 residues. The CDR3, as DNA: TGTGCCAGCAGGCGGACTAGCGGGGATTCCTATGAGCAGTTCTTC. Encoded protein: CASRRTSGDSYEQFF.

The V call is TRBV30, the J call TRBJ2-7, with TRBD1 matching over 7 bases. Losses at the gene ends were 0 bases for V and 6 bases for J; bases not matched to a gene: 2. CDR3 length equals 12 residues. CDR1 GTSNPN and CDR2 SVGIG come from the germline V gene (reference sequence). The CDR3 region is CAWSVTGIEQYF. The CDR3 nucleotides read TGTGCCTGGAGTGTGACAGGGATCGAGCAGTACTTC.